Each of the 27 T cell receptor beta chains below was sequenced from the same sample in a study of cytomegalovirus exposure and HLA in healthy donors. 60 Vbeta and 13 Jbeta primers were used in PCR. This table comes from immunoSEQ multiplex PCR, and its TCRdb copy is limited to in-frame clones, with some not included. Of roughly 230,000 clones in the sample, about 85% were seen once. Material: PBMCs. The receptors originated from a girl aged 2 to 9 in good health and CMV-seronegative.

The rearrangement joins TRBV29-1 to TRBJ1-2, with a weak D call TRBD1 (6 bases). CDR1 is SQVTM, CDR2 ANQGSEA, per germline. The CDR3 extends over 11 amino acids. V was pared by 7 bases and J by 2 bases, with 8 bases between. CDR3 DNA sequence: TGCAGCGCAGGGGAAAACTATGGCTACACCTTC. Its translation is CSAGENYGYTF.

The V call is TRBV5-1, the J call TRBJ2-7; 9 bases line up with TRBD1. The trim removed 0 bases at V and 1 base at J, leaving 11 bases unmatched. Germline CDR1 is SGHRS and CDR2 is YFSETQ. CDR3 length: 18 residues. The CDR3 here is CASSLAYGQGSVSYEQYF. The CDR3 coding sequence is TGCGCCAGCAGCTTGGCCTACGGACAGGGGAGCGTATCCTACGAGCAGTACTTC. Variable domain in full (rest from reference TRBV5-1 and TRBJ2-7): KAGVTQTPRYLIKTRGQQVTLSCSPISGHRSVSWYQQTPGQGLQFLFEYFSETQRNKGNFPGRFSGRQFSNSRSEMNVSTLELGDSALYLCASSLAYGQGSVSYEQYFGPGTRLTVT.

V is TRBV2 and J is TRBJ2-5, with unresolved D. The CDR3 is 12 residues long. The V gene's germline CDR1 is SNHLY and CDR2 FYNNEI. V was pared by 3 bases and J by 2 bases, with 4 bases between. The CDR3 here is CASSDRQETQYF. The DNA of the CDR3 is TGTGCCAGCAGTGACAGGCAAGAGACCCAGTACTTC.

This clone showed up just once. CDR3: CASSQGLARLSEQFF. The CDR3 coding sequence is TGTGCCAGCAGCCAGGGACTAGCGAGGTTAAGCGAGCAGTTCTTC. V is TRBV7-7 and J is TRBJ2-1, with 10 bases aligning to TRBD2. J lost 10 bases, V lost 5 bases, and 11 bases had no gene match. Germline assignment: CDR1 SSHAT and CDR2 FNYEAQ (reference sequence). The length of the CDR3 is 15 residues.

This chain links TRBV10-1 with TRBJ1-2; 7 nucleotides agree with TRBD1. The ends lost 3 bases at V and 3 bases at J; junction bases unmatched: 7. CDR3 length: 15 amino acids. CDR1 is WNHNN and CDR2 is SYGVQD in the germline V gene (reference sequence). The CDR3, as DNA: TGCGCCAGCAGTGAAGGGGGCAGGGGGGACTATGGCTACACCTTC. This codes for CASSEGGRGDYGYTF.

The chain uses TRBV5-6 and TRBJ1-1; TRBD1 agrees at 7 bases. Germline assignment: CDR1 SGHDT and CDR2 YYEEEE. This CDR3 region has 15 residues. The ends lost 4 bases at V and 4 bases at J; junction bases unmatched: 10. The CDR3 loop is CASSPKVGTVTEAFF. CDR3 in DNA: TGTGCCAGCAGCCCGAAGGTAGGGACAGTCACTGAAGCTTTCTTT. Full variable domain (remainder filled in from reference TRBV5-6 and TRBJ1-1): DAGVTQSPTHLIKTRGQQVTLRCSPKSGHDTVSWYQQALGQGPQFIFQYYEEEERQRGNFPDRFSGHQFPNYSSELNVNALLLGDSALYLCASSPKVGTVTEAFFGQGTRLTVV.

The V call is TRBV2, the J call TRBJ2-7; 15 bases fit TRBD2. The CDR3 runs 16 residues. J gave up 4 bases and V 5 bases, and 6 bases lay outside the gene matches. Germline CDR1 is SNHLY and CDR2 is FYNNEI. This CDR3 is CASSYGLAGGGYEQYF. In nucleotides, the CDR3 is TGTGCCAGCAGTTACGGACTAGCGGGAGGGGGGTACGAGCAGTACTTC.

V gene TRBV6-6 combines with J gene TRBJ2-7; 12 nucleotides match TRBD2. The germline CDR1 and CDR2 sequences are MNHNY and SVGAGI (reference sequence). The junction had 5 bases not matched to a gene; V was cut back by 8 bases and J by 6 bases. This CDR3 has 13 amino acids. The CDR3 region is CASGGLAGSEQYF. DNA of the CDR3: TGTGCCAGCGGCGGACTAGCGGGAAGCGAGCAGTACTTC.

The chain carries TRBV4-2 and TRBJ2-7; 11 bases are shared with TRBD2. The ends lost 4 bases at V and 6 bases at J; junction bases unmatched: 2. Germline CDR1 and CDR2: LGHNA and YNFKEQ. CDR3 length: 13 residues. The CDR3 nucleotides read TGTGCCAGCAGCCCCCTAGCGGGGGGCGAGCAGTACTTC. It yields the protein CASSPLAGGEQYF.

The chain recombines TRBV15 with TRBJ2-1; 7 bases align to TRBD2. Germline CDR1 LNHNV, CDR2 YYDKDF (reference sequence). The junction had 7 bases not matched to a gene; V was cut back by 0 bases and J by 8 bases. The CDR3 contains 15 residues. CDR3 DNA: TGTGCCACCAGCAGAGATGTGGGAGGGCTCGATGAGCAGTTCTTC. It translates to CATSRDVGGLDEQFF.

The chain joins TRBV5-1 to TRBJ2-7, with TRBD2 matching 9 bases. In germline, CDR1 is SGHRS, CDR2 YFSETQ. V lost 4 bases to trimming and J lost 5 bases; unmatched junction nucleotides: 28. This CDR3 has 21 residues. CDR3 coding DNA: TGCGCCAGCAGCCCGATAGGGTGGGAAATAGTAGCGGGAGTATCGAGGAACGAGCAGTACTTC. Its protein product is CASSPIGWEIVAGVSRNEQYF.

V usage is TRBV4-2 and J usage is TRBJ1-4, with 7 bases aligning to TRBD1. CDR1 and CDR2 (germline): LGHNA, YNFKEQ. The CDR3 is 18 residues long. J was trimmed by 2 bases and V by 3 bases; bases with no gene match: 12. The CDR3 spells CASSHPRGKGATNEKLFF. In DNA, the CDR3 is TGTGCCAGCAGCCACCCCAGGGGCAAGGGGGCGACTAATGAAAAACTGTTTTTT.

J is TRBJ2-5 and V is TRBV29-1; 9 bases fit TRBD2. Per germline, CDR1 SQVTM and CDR2 ANQGSEA. CDR3 length equals 13 residues. Trimming removed 8 bases from V and 5 bases from J; junction bases left unmatched: 9. CDR3 DNA sequence: TGCAGCCTAAGGGGGGCGGGAGGGGAGACCCAGTACTTC. Its protein product is CSLRGAGGETQYF.

This clone was seen just once. The rearrangement uses TRBV5-6 and TRBJ2-5; 8 bases line up with TRBD2. Germline CDR1 reads SGHDT; CDR2 reads YYEEEE. After removal of 2 bases from V and 2 bases from J, the junction contained 2 bases not matched to a gene. CDR3 length: 14 residues. CDR3 in amino acids: CASSLGGGQETQYF. For the CDR3, the DNA is TGTGCCAGCAGCTTAGGCGGGGGGCAAGAGACCCAGTACTTC.

This rearrangement joins TRBV23-1 to TRBJ2-7; 9 bases match TRBD1. TRBV23-1 is known as an ORF, though its function is uncertain. After removal of 4 bases from V and 3 bases from J, the junction contained 16 bases not matched to a gene. CDR3 length: 18 amino acids. The CDR3 loop reads CASSRPAGTGRLHYEQYF. In DNA, the CDR3 is TGCGCCAGCAGTCGCCCGGCCGGGACAGGGAGACTCCACTACGAGCAGTACTTC.

CDR3 sequence: CASSPRSPELGEQYF. DNA of the CDR3: TGCGCCAGCAGCCCCCGAAGCCCCGAGCTAGGCGAGCAGTACTTC. V usage is TRBV5-1 and J usage is TRBJ2-7, with no clear D. With 4 bases removed from V and 6 bases from J, the gap between germline ends came to 20 bases. CDR1 is SGHRS, CDR2 YFSETQ, per germline. This CDR3 contains 15 residues.

The chain links TRBV5-4 to TRBJ2-1; TRBD2 matches 13 bases. Germline V gene lookup returns CDR1 SGHNT and CDR2 YYREEE (reference sequence). Losses at the gene ends were 0 bases for V and 4 bases for J; bases not matched to a gene: 10. The CDR3 is made up of 19 amino acids. CDR3 in amino acids: CASSLGTSGGAGRYNEQFF. The CDR3 bases are TGTGCCAGCAGCTTGGGGACTAGCGGGGGAGCAGGGAGGTACAATGAGCAGTTCTTC. The whole variable domain, filled in from reference TRBV5-4 and TRBJ2-1, reads ETGVTQSPTHLIKTRGQQVTLRCSSQSGHNTVSWYQQALGQGPQFIFQYYREEENGRGNFPPRFSGLQFPNYSSELNVNALELDDSALYLCASSLGTSGGAGRYNEQFFGPGTRLTVL.

Only a few counts were recorded for this clone. V and J are TRBV6-5 and TRBJ2-7, with 7 bases that match TRBD1. Germline CDR1 is MNHEY and CDR2 is SVGAGI. The V segment lost 6 bases and the J segment 4 bases; nucleotides outside the gene matches: 9. This CDR3 is 14 amino acids long. Written as DNA, the CDR3 is TGTGCCAGCAGGCACAGTAGGGGGCTGTACGAGCAGTACTTC. Protein: CASRHSRGLYEQYF.

J is TRBJ2-3 and V is TRBV2, with 10 bases lining up with TRBD2. Germline lookup yields CDR1 SNHLY and CDR2 FYNNEI. CDR3 length: 15 amino acids. J lost 6 bases, V lost 5 bases, and 8 bases had no gene match. This CDR3 is CASSLTSGAPDTQYF. The CDR3 DNA reads TGTGCCAGCAGTCTCACTAGCGGGGCACCGGATACGCAGTATTTT. The full variable domain, its missing parts supplied by reference TRBV2 and TRBJ2-3, is EPEVTQTPSHQVTQMGQEVILRCVPISNHLYFYWYRQILGQKVEFLVSFYNNEISEKSEIFDDQFSVERPDGSNFTLKIRSTKLEDSAMYFCASSLTSGAPDTQYFGPGTRLTVL.

The chain joins TRBV7-6 to TRBJ2-1; weak D call: TRBD2 (7 bases). The CDR3 covers 16 residues. Deletions cut 4 bases from V and 0 bases from J, with 13 bases between. The germline V gene has CDR1 SGHVS and CDR2 FNYEAQ. CDR3 in amino acids: CASSYGGRISYNEQFF. The CDR3 coding sequence is TGTGCCAGCAGCTACGGGGGGCGGATCTCCTACAATGAGCAGTTCTTC.

A few counts support this clone. The V and J genes are TRBV30 and TRBJ1-1; D uncertain. CDR1 is GTSNPN and CDR2 is SVGIG in the germline V gene (reference sequence). There are 13 residues in the CDR3. The V and J ends lost 0 bases and 3 bases respectively, with 8 bases between them. CDR3 in amino acids: CAWSVSPYTEAFF. CDR3 in DNA: TGTGCCTGGAGTGTCTCCCCTTACACTGAAGCTTTCTTT.

This chain links TRBV5-1 with TRBJ2-1; D perhaps matches TRBD1 (5 bases). Trimming removed 4 bases at V and 8 bases at J, with 13 bases between. CDR1 and CDR2 from the germline V gene are SGHRS and YFSETQ. The CDR3 sequence is 13 residues long. The CDR3 loop reads CASSPTGDHEQFF. The CDR3 DNA is TGCGCCAGCAGCCCAACAGGTGACCATGAGCAGTTCTTC.

This chain uses TRBV2 with TRBJ1-1; D remains ambiguous. V gave up 3 bases and J gave up 1 base, with 9 bases separating them. CDR1 and CDR2 (germline): SNHLY, FYNNEI. The CDR3 covers 14 residues. DNA for the CDR3: TGTGCCAGCAGTGATCTTGCACAGAACACTGAAGCTTTCTTT. The encoded protein is CASSDLAQNTEAFF.

The gene calls are TRBV7-2 and TRBJ2-6, with 11 bases aligning to TRBD2. Germline loops: CDR1 SGHTA, CDR2 FQGNSA. This CDR3 comprises 18 residues. Trimming removed 6 bases from V and 0 bases from J; junction bases left unmatched: 7. In nucleotides, the CDR3 is TGTGCCAGCAGTTTTAGACTAGCGGGAAACTCTGGGGCCAACGTCCTGACTTTC. Protein: CASSFRLAGNSGANVLTF. Based on the CDR3 plus reference TRBV7-2 and TRBJ2-6, the full variable domain is GAGVSQSPSNKVTEKGKDVELRCDPISGHTALYWYRQSLGQGLEFLIYFQGNSAPDKSGLPSDRFSAERTGGSVSTLTIQRTQQEDSAVYLCASSFRLAGNSGANVLTFGAGSRLTVL.

The gene calls are TRBV29-1 and TRBJ2-7, with TRBD1 identical over 7 bases. Germline assignment: CDR1 SQVTM and CDR2 ANQGSEA. The trim removed 4 bases at V and 2 bases at J, leaving 2 bases unmatched. The CDR3 runs to 12 residues. The CDR3 is CSVGDSTYEQYF. The CDR3 DNA reads as TGCAGCGTTGGGGACAGTACCTACGAGCAGTACTTC.

This rearrangement joins TRBV6-5 to TRBJ2-5, with D possibly being TRBD2 (5 bases). The J call is uncertain, as TRBJ2-7 better fits the DNA end. Germline V gives CDR1 MNHEY, CDR2 SVGAGI. The CDR3 loop spans 14 amino acids. The CDR3 loop reads CASSYQRSSYEQYF. CDR3 DNA: TGTGCCAGCAGTTACCAGCGGAGCTCCTACGAGCAGTACTTC.

The chain has TRBV10-2 and TRBJ1-1; D is unclear. V was trimmed by 8 bases and J by 0 bases, leaving 13 bases between them. Germline CDR1 WSHSY, CDR2 SAAADI. The CDR3 has 14 amino acids. In nucleotides, the CDR3 is TGCGCCAGCCTTCCGGTTGCGATGAACACTGAAGCTTTCTTT. It specifies CASLPVAMNTEAFF.